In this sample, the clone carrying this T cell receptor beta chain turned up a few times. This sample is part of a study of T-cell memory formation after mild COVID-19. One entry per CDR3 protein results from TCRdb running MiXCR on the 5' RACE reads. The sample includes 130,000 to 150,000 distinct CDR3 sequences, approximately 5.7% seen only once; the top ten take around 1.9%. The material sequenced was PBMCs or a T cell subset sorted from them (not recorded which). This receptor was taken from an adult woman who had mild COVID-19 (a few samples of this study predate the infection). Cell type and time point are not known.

The CDR3 loop is CASSRDRLGETQYF. The CDR3 DNA reads as TGTGCCAGCAGTCGGGACCGACTGGGAGAGACCCAGTACTTC. The chain carries TRBV12-3 or TRBV12-4 and TRBJ2-5, with D perhaps TRBD1 or TRBD2 (5 bases each). This CDR3 has 14 amino acids. V lost 5 bases, J lost 4 bases, and 14 bases lay in between.